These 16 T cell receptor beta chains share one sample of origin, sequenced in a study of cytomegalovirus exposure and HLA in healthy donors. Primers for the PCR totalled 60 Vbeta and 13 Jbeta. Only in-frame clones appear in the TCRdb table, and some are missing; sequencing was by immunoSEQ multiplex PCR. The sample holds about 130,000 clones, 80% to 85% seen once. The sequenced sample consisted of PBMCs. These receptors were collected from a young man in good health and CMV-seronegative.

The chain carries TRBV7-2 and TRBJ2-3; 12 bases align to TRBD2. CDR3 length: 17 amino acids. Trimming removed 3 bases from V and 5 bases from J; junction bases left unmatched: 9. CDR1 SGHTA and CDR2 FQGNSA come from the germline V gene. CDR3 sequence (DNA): TGTGCCAGCAGCTTGGGTCGGACTAGCGGGGTGGAAGATACGCAGTATTTT. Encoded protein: CASSLGRTSGVEDTQYF.

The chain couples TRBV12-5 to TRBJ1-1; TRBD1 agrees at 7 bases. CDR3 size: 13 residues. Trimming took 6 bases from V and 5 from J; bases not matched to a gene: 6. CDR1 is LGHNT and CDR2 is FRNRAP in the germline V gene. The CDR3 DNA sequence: TGTGCTAGTGGGGAACAGGGGTGGACTGAAGCTTTCTTT. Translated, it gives CASGEQGWTEAFF.

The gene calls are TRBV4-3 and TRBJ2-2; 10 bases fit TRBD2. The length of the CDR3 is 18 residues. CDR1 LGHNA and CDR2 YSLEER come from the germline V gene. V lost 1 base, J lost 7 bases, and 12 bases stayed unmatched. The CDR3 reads CASSQASPGLASIGELFF. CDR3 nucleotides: TGCGCCAGCAGCCAAGCCTCCCCGGGACTAGCGTCGATCGGGGAGCTGTTTTTT.

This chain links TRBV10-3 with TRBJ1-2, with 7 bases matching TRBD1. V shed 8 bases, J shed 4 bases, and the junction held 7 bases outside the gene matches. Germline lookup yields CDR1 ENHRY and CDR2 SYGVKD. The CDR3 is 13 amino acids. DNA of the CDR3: TGTGCCATCCGGGACAGCGGACTCTATGGCTACACCTTC. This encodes CAIRDSGLYGYTF.

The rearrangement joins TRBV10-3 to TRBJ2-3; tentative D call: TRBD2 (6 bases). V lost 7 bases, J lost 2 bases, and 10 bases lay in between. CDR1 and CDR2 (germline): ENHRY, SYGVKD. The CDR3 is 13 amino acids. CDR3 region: CAIKGGATDTQYF. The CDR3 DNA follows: TGTGCCATCAAGGGCGGGGCCACAGATACGCAGTATTTT.

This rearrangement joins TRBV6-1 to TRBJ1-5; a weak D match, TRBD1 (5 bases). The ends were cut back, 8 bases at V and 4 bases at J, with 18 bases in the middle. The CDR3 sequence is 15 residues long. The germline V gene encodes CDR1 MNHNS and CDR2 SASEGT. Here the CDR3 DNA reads TGTGCCAGCTGTCTGGACACGTTGCGGAATCAGCCCCAGCATTTT. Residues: CASCLDTLRNQPQHF.

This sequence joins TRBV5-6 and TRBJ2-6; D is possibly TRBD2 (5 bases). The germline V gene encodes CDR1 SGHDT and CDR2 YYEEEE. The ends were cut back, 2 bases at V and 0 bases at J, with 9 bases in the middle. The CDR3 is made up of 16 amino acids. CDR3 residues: CASSFTRDSGANVLTF. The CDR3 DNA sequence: TGTGCCAGCAGCTTTACACGGGACTCTGGGGCCAACGTCCTGACTTTC.

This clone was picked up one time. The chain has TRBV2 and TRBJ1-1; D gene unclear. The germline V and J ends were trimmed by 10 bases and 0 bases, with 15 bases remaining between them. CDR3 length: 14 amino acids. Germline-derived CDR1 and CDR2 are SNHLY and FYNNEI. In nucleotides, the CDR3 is TGTGCCACCCAAGCGGGCAGCTTGAACACTGAAGCTTTCTTT. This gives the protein CATQAGSLNTEAFF.

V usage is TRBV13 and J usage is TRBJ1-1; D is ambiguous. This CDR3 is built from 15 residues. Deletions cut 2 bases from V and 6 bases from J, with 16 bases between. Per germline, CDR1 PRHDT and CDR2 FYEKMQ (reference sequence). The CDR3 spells CASSLYSSLFAEAFF. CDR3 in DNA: TGTGCCAGCAGCTTATACAGTTCATTATTTGCTGAAGCTTTCTTT. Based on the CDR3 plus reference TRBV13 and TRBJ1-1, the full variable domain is AAGVIQSPRHLIKEKRETATLKCYPIPRHDTVYWYQQGPGQDPQFLISFYEKMQSDKGSIPDRFSAQQFSDYHSELNMSSLELGDSALYFCASSLYSSLFAEAFFGQGTRLTVV.

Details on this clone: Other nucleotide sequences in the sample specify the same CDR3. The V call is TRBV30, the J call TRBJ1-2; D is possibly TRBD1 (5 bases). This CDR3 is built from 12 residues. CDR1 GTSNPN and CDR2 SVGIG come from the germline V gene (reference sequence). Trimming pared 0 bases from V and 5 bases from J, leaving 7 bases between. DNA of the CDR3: TGTGCCTGGAGTGTCCAGGGTTATGGCTACACCTTC. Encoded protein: CAWSVQGYGYTF.

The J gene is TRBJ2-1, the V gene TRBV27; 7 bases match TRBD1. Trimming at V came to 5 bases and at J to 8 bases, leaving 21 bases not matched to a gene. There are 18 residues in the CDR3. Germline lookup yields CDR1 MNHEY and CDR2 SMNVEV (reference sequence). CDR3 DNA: TGTGCCAGCAGTCCCCAAGTACGACAGGGTTATGGTATCGATGAGCAGTTCTTC. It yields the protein CASSPQVRQGYGIDEQFF.

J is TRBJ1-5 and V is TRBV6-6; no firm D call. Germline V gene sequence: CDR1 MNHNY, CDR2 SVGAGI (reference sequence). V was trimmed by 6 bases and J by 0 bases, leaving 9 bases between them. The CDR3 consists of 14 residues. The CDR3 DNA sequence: TGTGCCAGCAGGTCCACATATAGCAATCAGCCCCAGCATTTT. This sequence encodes CASRSTYSNQPQHF.

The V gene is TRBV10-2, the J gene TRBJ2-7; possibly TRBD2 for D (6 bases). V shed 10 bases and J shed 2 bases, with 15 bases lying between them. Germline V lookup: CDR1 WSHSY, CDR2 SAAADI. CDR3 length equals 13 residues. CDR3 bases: TGCGCCATCTCCGGGCGGGGAACCTACGAGCAGTACTTC. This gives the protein CAISGRGTYEQYF.

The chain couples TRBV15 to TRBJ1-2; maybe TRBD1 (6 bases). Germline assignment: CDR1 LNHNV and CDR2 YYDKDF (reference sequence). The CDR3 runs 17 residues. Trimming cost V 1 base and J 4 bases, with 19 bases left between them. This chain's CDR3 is CATSRVRGHVLPYGYTF. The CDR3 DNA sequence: TGTGCCACCAGCAGAGTACGGGGACACGTCCTACCCTATGGCTACACCTTC.

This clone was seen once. CDR3 amino acids: CASSPNRDSTGYTF. The CDR3 region has the DNA TGTGCCAGCAGCCCGAACCGGGACTCCACGGGCTACACCTTC. The chain is built from TRBV6-4 and TRBJ1-2; tentatively, D is TRBD1 (5 bases). CDR1 MRHNA and CDR2 SNTAGT come from the germline V gene. Trimming removed 6 bases at V and 8 bases at J, with 19 bases between. The CDR3 consists of 14 residues.

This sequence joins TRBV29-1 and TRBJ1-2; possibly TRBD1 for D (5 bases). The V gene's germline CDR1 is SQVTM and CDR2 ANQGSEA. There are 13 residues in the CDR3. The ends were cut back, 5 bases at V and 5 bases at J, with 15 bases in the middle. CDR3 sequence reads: CSVSLGEGYGYTF. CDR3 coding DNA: TGCAGCGTTTCTCTGGGGGAGGGGTATGGCTACACCTTC. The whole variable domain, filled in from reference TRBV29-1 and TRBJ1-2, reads SAVISQKPSRDICQRGTSLTIQCQVDSQVTMMFWYRQQPGQSLTLIATANQGSEATYESGFVIDKFPISRPNLTFSTLTVSNMSPEDSSIYLCSVSLGEGYGYTFGSGTRLTVV.